One sample yielded the 29 T cell receptor beta chains listed below, sequenced in a study of OX40 agonist ivuxolimab in advanced cancers. Using immunoSEQ multiplex PCR, the repertoire was profiled, and TCRdb retains in-frame clones only, with some absent. The sample has about 31,000 clones, around three quarters seen once. Source: CD4+ or CD8+ T cells sorted from blood, taken in a trial of the OX40 agonist ivuxolimab. These receptor sequences come from an adult with an advanced solid tumor such as melanoma, head and neck, liver or kidney cancer.

The chain links TRBV5-6 to TRBJ1-2, with 7 positions matching TRBD1. The CDR3 extends over 15 amino acids. CDR1 is SGHDT, CDR2 YYEEEE, per germline. After removal of 0 bases from V and 3 bases from J, the junction contained 5 bases not matched to a gene. CDR3 loop: CASSLGPQGDYGYTF. CDR3 sequence (DNA): TGTGCCAGCAGCTTGGGACCCCAGGGGGACTATGGCTACACCTTC.

The V gene is TRBV6-1, the J gene TRBJ1-6, with 7 bases lining up with TRBD1. This CDR3 has 13 amino acids. CDR1 is MNHNS, CDR2 SASEGT, per germline. V was pared by 8 bases and J by 5 bases, with 3 bases of the junction left unmatched. The CDR3 DNA reads TGTGCCAGCCAGGGACAGAATAATTCACCCCTCCACTTT. It encodes CASQGQNNSPLHF.

The chain joins TRBV5-6 to TRBJ1-2; D not certain. The CDR3 sequence is 12 residues long. The germline V gene has CDR1 SGHDT and CDR2 YYEEEE. V was trimmed by 0 bases and J by 4 bases, leaving 4 bases between them. CDR3 nucleotides: TGTGCCAGCAGCTTGGGTTCCTATGGCTACACCTTC. The encoded protein is CASSLGSYGYTF.

The gene calls are TRBV7-9 and TRBJ1-1, with D unresolved. The CDR3 loop spans 10 amino acids. V was cut by 5 bases and J by 9 bases, with 7 bases left in between. Germline V gene lookup returns CDR1 SEHNR and CDR2 FQNEAQ (reference sequence). In nucleotides, the CDR3 is TGTGCCAGCAGCACCGTCAAAGCTTTCTTT. This encodes CASSTVKAFF.

This clone was counted a few times. This chain connects TRBV10-2 to TRBJ1-2; no definite D call. Germline CDR1 reads WSHSY; CDR2 reads SAAADI. The CDR3 is made up of 14 amino acids. With 2 bases removed from V and 6 bases from J, the gap between germline ends came to 13 bases. The DNA for the CDR3 is TGCGCCAGCAGTGAGGTTGATGGGCTCGATGGCTACACCTTC. Encoded protein: CASSEVDGLDGYTF.

J is TRBJ1-3 and V is TRBV19; 7 nucleotides line up with TRBD1. J lost 0 bases, V lost 5 bases, and 1 base had no gene match. Germline-derived CDR1 and CDR2 are LNHDA and SQIVND (reference sequence). This CDR3 spans 14 amino acids. CDR3 DNA: TGTGCCAGTAGTGCAGGGGGCTCTGGAAACACCATATATTTT. It is translated as CASSAGGSGNTIYF.

The J gene is TRBJ2-7, the V gene TRBV30, with 11 positions matching TRBD1. This CDR3 is built from 15 residues. Germline V lookup: CDR1 GTSNPN, CDR2 SVGIG (reference sequence). J was trimmed by 2 bases and V by 5 bases; bases with no gene match: 8. The DNA of the CDR3 is TGTGCCTGGGCTAAGGACAGGGGGCTCACCTACGAGCAGTACTTC. Protein sequence: CAWAKDRGLTYEQYF.

This chain links TRBV5-1 with TRBJ1-6; 8 nucleotides line up with TRBD1. The trim removed 4 bases at V and 8 bases at J, leaving 8 bases unmatched. Germline V gene sequence: CDR1 SGHRS, CDR2 YFSETQ. The CDR3 is 15 amino acids. The CDR3 coding sequence is TGCGCCAGCAGCAGCAAGACAGGGGAGGATTCACCCCTCCACTTT. This gives the protein CASSSKTGEDSPLHF.

The chain links TRBV5-1 to TRBJ1-4; 7 bases map to TRBD1. This CDR3 region has 15 residues. CDR1 SGHRS and CDR2 YFSETQ come from the germline V gene. V lost 4 bases and J lost 4; bases outside the gene matches: 7. The CDR3 nucleotides are TGCGCCAGCAGCCATACGGACAGGCTTAATGAAAAACTGTTTTTT. Residues: CASSHTDRLNEKLFF.

This clone appeared a few times. V usage is TRBV19 and J usage is TRBJ2-5; D is possibly TRBD1 (5 bases). This CDR3 is built from 14 residues. V lost 3 bases to trimming and J lost 0 bases, with 8 bases between them. CDR1 and CDR2 (germline): LNHDA, SQIVND (reference sequence). The CDR3 coding sequence is TGTGCCAGTAGTATTATGACAGACCAAGAGACCCAGTACTTC. It yields the protein CASSIMTDQETQYF. Full variable domain (outside the CDR3, taken from reference TRBV19 and TRBJ2-5): DGGITQSPKYLFRKEGQNVTLSCEQNLNHDAMYWYRQDPGQGLRLIYYSQIVNDFQKGDIAEGYSVSREKKESFPLTVTSAQKNPTAFYLCASSIMTDQETQYFGPGTRLLVL.

This clone appeared once. The chain carries TRBV4-1 and TRBJ1-5; D remains unclear. This CDR3 region has 17 residues. Per germline, CDR1 MGHRA and CDR2 YSYEKL. With 0 bases removed from V and 3 bases from J, the gap between germline ends came to 15 bases. The CDR3 here is CASSQDWGGLNNQPQHF. The CDR3 DNA reads as TGCGCCAGCAGCCAAGATTGGGGAGGGTTGAACAATCAGCCCCAGCATTTT.

This clone has more than one count but fewer than ten. This sequence joins TRBV9 and TRBJ1-5; D may be TRBD1 (5 bases). CDR3 length: 14 amino acids. Germline CDR1 SGDLS, CDR2 YYNGEE. Trimming took 4 bases from V and 2 from J, leaving 10 bases between them. In DNA, the CDR3 is TGTGCCAGCAGCATCGGAGGGGGCAATCAGCCCCAGCATTTT. Residues: CASSIGGGNQPQHF.

The V call is TRBV28, the J call TRBJ1-1; 7 nucleotides line up with TRBD1. The CDR3 length is 12 residues. Trimming took 2 bases from V and 7 from J; bases not matched to a gene: 1. The germline gives CDR1 MDHEN, CDR2 SYDVKM. CDR3 nucleotide sequence: TGTGCCAGCAGTTTAAACAGGGGTGAAGCTTTCTTT. This gives the protein CASSLNRGEAFF. Full variable domain (rest looked up from reference TRBV28 and TRBJ1-1): DVKVTQSSRYLVKRTGEKVFLECVQDMDHENMFWYRQDPGLGLRLIYFSYDVKMKEKGDIPEGYSVSREKKERFSLILESASTNQTSMYLCASSLNRGEAFFGQGTRLTVV.

The V and J genes are TRBV5-4 and TRBJ1-2; 9 bases match TRBD1. The J segment lost 8 bases and the V segment lost 2 bases, leaving 7 bases of the junction unmatched. The CDR3 length is 14 residues. In germline, CDR1 is SGHNT, CDR2 YYREEE (reference sequence). The CDR3, as DNA: TGTGCCAGCAGCTTACAGGGGGCCTCTGGGGGCTACACCTTC. As protein: CASSLQGASGGYTF.

In DNA form, the CDR3 reads TGTGCCAGCAGCTTAACAGGTGCTTCCTACAATGAGCAGTTCTTC. Its translation is CASSLTGASYNEQFF. V gene TRBV7-9 combines with J gene TRBJ2-1, with D perhaps matching TRBD1 (5 bases). The CDR3 has 15 residues. Looked up from germline, CDR1 is SEHNR and CDR2 is FQNEAQ (reference sequence). The V end was cut by 2 bases, the J end by 1 base, with 9 bases between.

This clone was counted between two and nine times. The CDR3 coding sequence is TGTGCCAGCAGTGTAACAGGGCGCCCTGAAGCTTTCTTT. It yields the protein CASSVTGRPEAFF. The V and J genes are TRBV6-1 and TRBJ1-1, with D maybe TRBD1 (6 bases). Looked up from germline, CDR1 is MNHNS and CDR2 is SASEGT. The V and J ends lost 4 bases and 6 bases respectively, with 12 bases between them. This CDR3 spans 13 amino acids.

Written as DNA, the CDR3 is TGTGCCAGCTCACCTCCACCGTATGACAGCCACTATGGCTACACCTTC. Its translation is CASSPPPYDSHYGYTF. The chain links TRBV18 to TRBJ1-2, with a weak D call TRBD1 (5 bases). The CDR3 contains 16 residues. Per germline, CDR1 KGHSH and CDR2 LQKENI. V was clipped by 3 bases and J by 3 bases, with 17 bases between them.

The V and J genes are TRBV6-5 and TRBJ1-5, with D perhaps TRBD1 (6 bases). CDR3 size: 14 residues. From germline, CDR1 is MNHEY and CDR2 SVGAGI. V was pared by 7 bases and J by 2 bases, with 12 bases between. The CDR3 coding sequence is TGTGCCAGCATGGCAGGGGCGGGCAATCAGCCCCAGCATTTT. It is translated as CASMAGAGNQPQHF.

The table lists this clone with a count of one. The V and J genes are TRBV25-1 and TRBJ2-7, with TRBD2 matching 12 bases. V shed 7 bases, J shed 0 bases, and the junction held 7 bases outside the gene matches. This CDR3 has 16 amino acids. Germline CDR1 and CDR2: MGHDK and SYGVNS. The CDR3 sequence: CASTTGLAGTSYEQYF. The CDR3 DNA follows: TGTGCCAGCACTACCGGACTAGCGGGGACCTCCTACGAGCAGTACTTC.

The V gene is TRBV18, the J gene TRBJ1-2, with 7 bases aligning to TRBD1. The CDR3 sequence is 13 residues long. Trimming removed 1 base from V and 6 bases from J; junction bases left unmatched: 2. The germline V gene encodes CDR1 KGHSH and CDR2 LQKENI. CDR3 sequence (DNA): TGTGCCAGCTCACCACGGACAGGAGATGGCTACACCTTC. Protein: CASSPRTGDGYTF.

V is TRBV11-2 and J is TRBJ2-1, with 8 bases aligning to TRBD2. In germline, CDR1 is SGHAT, CDR2 FQNNGV. V shed 6 bases, J shed 0 bases, and the junction held 7 bases outside the gene matches. This CDR3 has 16 residues. The CDR3: CASSYWRGDSYNEQFF. CDR3 coding DNA: TGTGCCAGCAGTTATTGGCGGGGGGACTCCTACAATGAGCAGTTCTTC.

The chain uses TRBV30 and TRBJ2-1, with TRBD2 matching over 9 bases. Germline CDR1 reads GTSNPN; CDR2 reads SVGIG (reference sequence). The J segment lost 10 bases and the V segment lost 8 bases, leaving 15 bases of the junction unmatched. The CDR3 has 14 amino acids. The DNA of the CDR3 is TGTGCCGGGACCGCGGGGGGGCAGTTAAAAGAGCAGTTCTTC. This translates into CAGTAGGQLKEQFF.

Worth noting for this clone: The junction departs from the called germline gene at one end, perhaps through a read error. The chain recombines TRBV4-1 with TRBJ1-4; possible D gene TRBD1, 6 bases. The V gene's germline CDR1 is MGHRA and CDR2 YSYEKL. The CDR3 covers 15 residues. This CDR3 reads CASSQIGGAKEKLFF. The DNA of the CDR3 is TGCGCCAGCAGCCAAATTGGGGGGGCTAAAGAAAAACTGTTTTTT.

The chain combines TRBV15 with TRBJ2-1; no reliable D call. The CDR3 consists of 16 residues. Germline CDR1 reads LNHNV; CDR2 reads YYDKDF (reference sequence). Trimming took 1 base from V and 4 from J, leaving 14 bases between them. This CDR3 reads CATSRAHTGIYNEQFF. In DNA, the CDR3 is TGTGCCACCAGCAGAGCGCACACTGGAATTTACAATGAGCAGTTCTTC.

The rearrangement joins TRBV27 to TRBJ1-1; no definite D call. CDR1 is MNHEY, CDR2 SMNVEV, per germline (reference sequence). The CDR3 totals 13 residues. V gave up 6 bases and J gave up 4 bases, with 12 bases separating them. The CDR3, as DNA: TGTGCCAGCAGGCAGACTTTGTCCACTGAAGCTTTCTTT. As protein: CASRQTLSTEAFF.

The V gene is TRBV19, the J gene TRBJ2-3; TRBD2 matches 10 bases. The V and J ends lost 3 bases and 1 base, in that order; junction bases with no gene match: 4. Germline V gives CDR1 LNHDA, CDR2 SQIVND (reference sequence). The CDR3 length is 16 residues. DNA of the CDR3: TGTGCCAGTAGTATTGGGCTAGCGGGGGGCACAGATACGCAGTATTTT. Its protein product is CASSIGLAGGTDTQYF. Filled out from reference TRBV19 and TRBJ2-3, the complete variable domain reads DGGITQSPKYLFRKEGQNVTLSCEQNLNHDAMYWYRQDPGQGLRLIYYSQIVNDFQKGDIAEGYSVSREKKESFPLTVTSAQKNPTAFYLCASSIGLAGGTDTQYFGPGTRLTVL.

The CDR3: CASSLGTLNTEAFF. CDR3 DNA: TGTGCCAGCAGCTTAGGGACACTTAACACTGAAGCTTTCTTT. This chain uses TRBV7-9 with TRBJ1-1; a weak D match, TRBD1 (5 bases). The V end was cut by 1 base, the J end by 2 bases, with 8 bases between. CDR3 length equals 14 residues. CDR1 and CDR2 (germline): SEHNR, FQNEAQ (reference sequence).

The chain uses TRBV4-1 and TRBJ1-3; D is undetermined. This CDR3 has 15 amino acids. Germline lookup yields CDR1 MGHRA and CDR2 YSYEKL. With 0 bases removed from V and 0 bases from J, the gap between germline ends came to 6 bases. DNA for the CDR3: TGCGCCAGCAGCCAAGATGGGGTCTCTGGAAACACCATATATTTT. This codes for CASSQDGVSGNTIYF.

This clone was found once. The V call is TRBV7-3, the J call TRBJ2-1; the match to TRBD2 covers 11 bases. The CDR3 contains 15 residues. Per the germline V gene, CDR1 is SGHTA and CDR2 is FQGTGA. Losses at the gene ends were 3 bases for V and 4 bases for J; bases not matched to a gene: 2. The CDR3 nucleotides are TGTGCCAGCAGCTTTGGGACTAGCGGATACAATGAGCAGTTCTTC. Translation: CASSFGTSGYNEQFF.